Following are 17 T cell receptor beta chains from one sample sequenced in a study of CD8 T cells in ankylosing spondylitis. Study outcomes and limitations: There was a TCR beta motif, made of several highly homologous variants, that appeared characteristic of ankylosing spondylitis blood.

These receptors have no known antigen. TCRdb reprocessed the 5' RACE reads with MiXCR, giving one entry per CDR3 protein. In the table there are 670,000 or so distinct CDR3 sequences, around 17% of which are singletons. The sample consisted of blood, either unsorted or a sorted T cell fraction (not recorded which). The receptors come from a male donor with ankylosing spondylitis.

This clonotype came up a few times. V usage is TRBV12-3 or TRBV12-4 and J usage is TRBJ1-2, with 11 bases lining up with TRBD1. V lost 6 bases to trimming and J lost 5 bases; unmatched junction nucleotides: 17. The CDR3 is 18 amino acids. The CDR3 nucleotides read TGTGCCAGCAGGGGGACAGGGGGGCCCCTCTACTTAGGATATGGCTACACCTTC. As protein: CASRGTGGPLYLGYGYTF.

This clonotype was picked up many times. The chain has TRBV20-1 and TRBJ2-7; D is unresolved. The CDR3 totals 13 residues. V was cut by 2 bases and J by 6 bases, with 14 bases left in between. Per the germline V gene, CDR1 is DFQATT and CDR2 is SNEGSKA (reference sequence). The CDR3 bases are TGCAGTGCTAGACTCCCCAACCGGGCCGAGCAGTACTTC. As protein: CSARLPNRAEQYF.

Many counts were recorded for this clonotype. The chain employs TRBV7-2 and TRBJ1-2; D is possibly TRBD1 (6 bases). V dropped 9 bases and J dropped 2 bases, with 22 bases sitting between them. The CDR3 runs 16 residues. Looked up from germline, CDR1 is SGHTA and CDR2 is FQGNSA. The CDR3: CASGTGSVTGNYGYTF. DNA for the CDR3: TGTGCCAGTGGGACCGGAAGCGTAACAGGGAACTATGGCTACACCTTC.

This clonotype was counted between two and nine times. The genes are TRBV15 and TRBJ2-1; 13 positions agree with TRBD2. Germline CDR1 and CDR2: LNHNV and YYDKDF (reference sequence). The CDR3 is 18 amino acids. V lost 9 bases and J lost 8; bases outside the gene matches: 19. The CDR3 region is CATGRTGTSGVWTYEQFF. The CDR3 DNA reads as TGTGCCACGGGACGCACCGGGACTAGCGGGGTATGGACCTATGAGCAGTTCTTC.

This chain links TRBV7-9 with TRBJ2-1, with 10 nucleotides matching TRBD1. V shed 6 bases and J 5 bases; nucleotides not matched to a gene: 10. Germline loops: CDR1 SEHNR, CDR2 FQNEAQ (reference sequence). This CDR3 has 16 amino acids. The CDR3 is CASSREGGQGNNEQFF. CDR3 DNA sequence: TGTGCCAGCAGTCGAGAGGGGGGACAGGGGAACAATGAGCAGTTCTTC.

The chain employs TRBV5-1 and TRBJ2-5; D is uncertain. Germline V CDR1 and CDR2: SGHRS, YFSETQ. This CDR3 spans 14 amino acids. Trimming pared 7 bases from V and 5 bases from J, leaving 18 bases between. Written as DNA, the CDR3 is TGCGCCAGCGGCTCTCAGACCCCCGGGGAGACCCAGTACTTC. Amino acids: CASGSQTPGETQYF. Combining the CDR3 with reference TRBV5-1 and TRBJ2-5 gives the whole variable domain KAGVTQTPRYLIKTRGQQVTLSCSPISGHRSVSWYQQTPGQGLQFLFEYFSETQRNKGNFPGRFSGRQFSNSRSEMNVSTLELGDSALYLCASGSQTPGETQYFGPGTRLLVL.

This clonotype was counted a few times. This chain links TRBV6-4 with TRBJ2-1; 11 bases align to TRBD1. J lost 7 bases, V lost 6 bases, and 11 bases had no gene match. Germline CDR1 is MRHNA and CDR2 is SNTAGT. The CDR3 is made up of 16 amino acids. CDR3 sequence: CASSPGQGGDWNEQFF. The CDR3, as DNA: TGTGCCAGCAGCCCGGGACAGGGGGGAGATTGGAATGAGCAGTTCTTC.

J is TRBJ2-2 and V is TRBV4-1; D is uncertain. The V gene's germline CDR1 is MGHRA and CDR2 YSYEKL. V was shortened by 0 bases and J by 6 bases, with 11 bases between the two germline ends. The CDR3 has 15 amino acids. The CDR3 protein is CASSQDGLRSGELFF. DNA of the CDR3: TGCGCCAGCAGCCAAGATGGCTTGAGGTCCGGGGAGCTGTTTTTT.

This clonotype was picked up a small number of times. The genes are TRBV27 and TRBJ2-6, with unresolved D. Germline-derived CDR1 and CDR2 are MNHEY and SMNVEV (reference sequence). The CDR3 length is 16 residues. The ends were cut back, 3 bases at V and 0 bases at J, with 9 bases in the middle. The CDR3: CASSFLWDSGANVLTF. The CDR3 DNA reads as TGTGCCAGCAGTTTCCTCTGGGACTCTGGGGCCAACGTCCTGACTTTC.

Only a few counts were recorded for this clonotype. This chain links TRBV7-6 with TRBJ1-2; D is ambiguous. Germline CDR1 reads SGHVS; CDR2 reads FNYEAQ. Trimming shortened V by 5 bases and J by 4 bases, and 14 bases separated the two germline ends. The CDR3 length is 14 residues. CDR3 protein: CASSPTADGYGYTF. The CDR3 DNA reads as TGTGCCAGCAGCCCTACCGCGGACGGCTATGGCTACACCTTC.

The rearrangement links TRBV12-3 or TRBV12-4 to TRBJ2-5; D is possibly TRBD2 (7 bases). The CDR3 extends over 16 amino acids. V lost 8 bases, J lost 4 bases, and 23 bases lay in between. The CDR3 spells CASSGGQGYYRETQYF. CDR3 bases: TGTGCCAGCTCCGGGGGGCAGGGGTACTATCGAGAGACCCAGTACTTC.

This clonotype was picked up a small number of times. The chain has TRBV28 and TRBJ1-2, with D perhaps TRBD1 (5 bases). Trimming cost V 5 bases and J 7 bases, with 11 bases left between them. The CDR3 runs to 12 residues. Germline values: CDR1 MDHEN, CDR2 SYDVKM. The CDR3 protein is CASSGQGGGYTF. Written as DNA, the CDR3 is TGTGCCAGCAGTGGGCAGGGAGGTGGCTACACCTTC.

The rearrangement links TRBV5-4 to TRBJ2-1; 7 bases match TRBD2. Germline CDR1 and CDR2: SGHNT and YYREEE (reference sequence). The CDR3 covers 21 residues. Losses at the gene ends were 0 bases for V and 1 base for J; bases not matched to a gene: 19. Here the CDR3 reads CASSLGQGNVRGGRSYNEQFF. CDR3 DNA sequence: TGTGCCAGCAGCTTGGGTCAGGGTAACGTTAGGGGCGGGAGATCCTACAATGAGCAGTTCTTC.

This chain's CDR3 is CASSLASAFF. In DNA, the CDR3 is TGTGCCAGCTCTTTAGCGTCGGCTTTCTTT. The chain combines TRBV6-1 with TRBJ1-1; no reliable D call. The V gene's germline CDR1 is MNHNS and CDR2 SASEGT. The CDR3 covers 10 residues. Trimming left V 8 bases short and J 11 bases short, with 12 bases between.

This clonotype was found many times. The chain joins TRBV4-1 to TRBJ2-2, with TRBD1 identical over 7 bases. Germline CDR1 MGHRA, CDR2 YSYEKL. V was clipped by 4 bases and J by 3 bases; unmatched bases: 8. This CDR3 is 16 amino acids long. The DNA of the CDR3 is TGCGCCAGCAGCCCGTTATCTGACAGGGACACCGGGGAGCTGTTTTTT. This gives the protein CASSPLSDRDTGELFF.

About this clonotype itself: The conserved phenylalanine or tryptophan normally closing the CDR3 is absent here, so this likely arose from a read error. The V and J genes are TRBV4-1 and TRBJ1-1; possible D gene TRBD1, 5 bases. The V end was cut by 0 bases, the J end by 6 bases, with 14 bases between. There are 15 residues in the CDR3. Germline-derived CDR1 and CDR2 are MGHRA and YSYEKL. The CDR3 loop reads CASSQEPVGVPEAFL. Here the CDR3 DNA reads TGCGCCAGCAGCCAAGAACCAGTAGGGGTCCCTGAAGCTTTCCTT.

J is TRBJ1-1 and V is TRBV4-1; 7 bases map to TRBD1. Germline lookup yields CDR1 MGHRA and CDR2 YSYEKL. V lost 4 bases, J lost 3 bases, and 11 bases stayed unmatched. This CDR3 is built from 16 residues. The CDR3 region is CASSRGVGQGDTEAFF. The CDR3 nucleotides read TGCGCCAGCAGCCGAGGGGTTGGGCAGGGGGACACTGAAGCTTTCTTT.